These T cell receptor beta chains were read from a single sample in a study of shared clonotypes between healthy human individuals. Clones were read by immunoSEQ multiplex PCR, and TCRdb kept only the in-frame ones, dropping some. The profile shows millions of clones, just over 90% of them singletons. Sequencing was done on a sample of naive CD4+ T cells sorted from blood. Receptors were obtained from a man in his late teens or twenties in good health. Both conserved end residues are part of each CDR3. A D gene is named only where the DNA matches it firmly. The listing skips clone size in some rows; elsewhere it reads once, few, many or a size class.

j_call,clone_size,v_call,d_call,cdr3_nt,cdr3_aa
TRBJ2-4,NA,TRBV9,NA,TGTGCCAGCAGCGTAGGTAACAGAGGCAAAAACATTCAGTACTTC,CASSVGNRGKNIQYF
TRBJ1-2,NA,TRBV28,TRBD1,TGTGCCAGCACCCTGACAGGGGATTTAAACTATGGCTACACCTTC,CASTLTGDLNYGYTF
TRBJ2-1,once,TRBV18,TRBD2,TGTGCCAGCTCACCACCCTTTTGGCGGGAGAGTGGTGAGCAGTTCTTC,CASSPPFWRESGEQFF
TRBJ1-1,NA,TRBV6-1,NA,TGTGCCAGCAGTCCAACTGCGAACACTGAAGCTTTCTTT,CASSPTANTEAFF
TRBJ2-5,NA,TRBV4-3,NA,TGCGCCAGCAGCCAAGAATTCAGGGGAGGACAGACCCAGTACTTC,CASSQEFRGGQTQYF
TRBJ2-3,NA,TRBV6-5,NA,TGTGCCAGCAGTCGTCGGGAGTCAGATACGCAGTATTTT,CASSRRESDTQYF
TRBJ1-2,once,TRBV7-9,TRBD1,TGTGCCAGCAGCTTAGGAGGGACAGGGGTAACCTATGGCTACACCTTC,CASSLGGTGVTYGYTF
TRBJ1-5,NA,TRBV6-5,NA,TGTGCCAGCAGTTACTCAGGGGCGCCTAATCAGCCCCAGCATTTT,CASSYSGAPNQPQHF
TRBJ2-7,NA,TRBV5-4,NA,TGTGCCAGCAGCATCCCAGGGACCCTAGATAGCGAGCAGTACTTC,CASSIPGTLDSEQYF
TRBJ2-3,NA,TRBV29-1,TRBD1,TGCAGCGTGCCCAGACAGGGCGCAGATACGCAGTATTTT,CSVPRQGADTQYF
TRBJ2-7,NA,TRBV5-1,NA,TGCGCCAGCAGCTTGCCTAGCGACGAGCAGTACTTC,CASSLPSDEQYF
TRBJ2-1,NA,TRBV13,TRBD2,TGTGCCAGCAGCGCCCCGGGACTAGCGGGCAATGAGCAGTTCTTC,CASSAPGLAGNEQFF
TRBJ2-7,NA,TRBV2,TRBD2,TGTGCCAGCAGTGAATATAGCGGGGACTATATCACCTACGAGCAGTACTTC,CASSEYSGDYITYEQYF
TRBJ1-1,NA,TRBV7-2,NA,TGTGCCAGCAGCTCCCGGGGGGGTTGGGACACTGAAGCTTTCTTT,CASSSRGGWDTEAFF
TRBJ1-2,NA,TRBV27,NA,TGTGCCAGCAGTTTCAGGGAATCATCTGGCTACACCTTC,CASSFRESSGYTF
TRBJ2-7,once,TRBV2,TRBD1,TGTGCCAGCAGTTCGGGCTTCAAGACAGGGGTTATCTACGAGCAGTACTTC,CASSSGFKTGVIYEQYF
TRBJ2-2,NA,TRBV2,TRBD1,TGTGCCAGCAAGTGGGACAGGGAGATTCCCGGGGAGCTGTTTTTT,CASKWDREIPGELFF
TRBJ1-5,once,TRBV6-6,TRBD1,TGTGCCAGCAGTCGCGGACAGGGGGCCAATCAGCCCCAGCATTTT,CASSRGQGANQPQHF
TRBJ2-2,NA,TRBV5-6,NA,TGTGCCAGCAGCTTGACGTCCGGGGAGCTGTTTTTT,CASSLTSGELFF
TRBJ1-6,NA,TRBV5-6,NA,TGTGCCAGCAGCTTGGAGCCTCCTAGGACTGATTCACCCCTCCACTTT,CASSLEPPRTDSPLHF
TRBJ2-3,NA,TRBV6-6,NA,TGTGCCAGCAGTTACCCTCCGACTAGCACAGATACGCAGTATTTT,CASSYPPTSTDTQYF
TRBJ2-7,NA,TRBV2,TRBD1,TGTGCCAGCACCGGACAGGGAGATTACGAGCAGTACTTC,CASTGQGDYEQYF
TRBJ2-3,once,TRBV12-5,TRBD1,TGTGCTAGTGGTTTGGTACGGTGGGACAGGGGAGCCCTAGGCGGCACAGATACGCAGTATTTT,CASGLVRWDRGALGGTDTQYF
TRBJ2-3,NA,TRBV4-1,NA,TGCGCCAGCAGCCTTGCTGACTGGGGCAACCAGGCGGATACGCAGTATTTT,CASSLADWGNQADTQYF
TRBJ2-7,NA,TRBV5-1,NA,TGCGCCAGCAGCTTGGGGGACAAGACACAGTACTTC,CASSLGDKTQYF
TRBJ2-5,NA,TRBV5-1,TRBD2,TGCGCCAGCAGCTTACGTGGACTAGCGGGGAAGCAAGAGACCCAGTACTTC,CASSLRGLAGKQETQYF
TRBJ2-2,NA,TRBV5-1,NA,TGCGCCAGCAGCAGAGGGGGGCTGACAAACACCGGGGAGCTGTTTTTT,CASSRGGLTNTGELFF
TRBJ2-7,NA,TRBV5-5,NA,TGTGCCAGCAGCTTGGGACAGGGAGGCGAGTCCTACGAGCAGTACTTC,CASSLGQGGESYEQYF
TRBJ1-2,NA,TRBV5-1,NA,TGCGCCAGCAGCGCGCAGGACTATGAAGGGGGCTACACCTTC,CASSAQDYEGGYTF
TRBJ2-3,NA,TRBV6-5,NA,TGTGCCAGCAGTTATATCGGCAGGGGATCAGATACGCAGTATTTT,CASSYIGRGSDTQYF
TRBJ2-7,NA,TRBV14,TRBD1,TGTGCCAGCAGCCAGCCCGGGACAGGGGGGTACGAGCAGTACTTC,CASSQPGTGGYEQYF